This T cell receptor beta chain is from a study of blood T cell repertoires in COVID-19. Study as a whole: Samples came from the United States, Italy and Spain, spanning acute and convalescent COVID-19. PBMCs, B-cell-depleted T cells, or T cells were the source of the cDNA or gDNA that made up the material.

Per the authors' pipeline: Counts of nucleated cells, estimated from reference gene primer amplification, were obtained. The table came from immunoSEQ multiplex PCR; TCRdb's copy has only in-frame clones and leaves some out. V, J and clone size are taken as reported in that table, and D and trimming were inferred from the DNA itself. The sample consists of about 220,000 clones, 80% to 90% of them appearing once. The TCR was taken from an older woman who had recovered from COVID-19. The sequenced sample was peripheral blood.

Here the CDR3 DNA reads TGTGCCAGCAGCCAAGACCGGTCGAGTGAGCAGTTCTTC. Residues: CASSQDRSSEQFF. V is TRBV3-1 (or the pseudogene TRBV3-2) and J is TRBJ2-1; D not certain. Germline CDR1 reads LGHDT; CDR2 reads YNNKEL (reference sequence). CDR3 length: 13 amino acids. The ends were cut back, 0 bases at V and 9 bases at J, with 9 bases in the middle.